Each of the 2 T cell receptor beta chains below was sequenced from the same sample in a study of cytotoxic CD8 clonotypes in ibrutinib-treated CLL. The table came from immunoSEQ multiplex PCR; TCRdb's copy has only in-frame clones and leaves some out. The data hold about 300,000 clones, with approximately 76% observed a single time. The source material was PBMCs, sampled at disease progression, from a patient treated with ibrutinib. These receptors were taken from a human donor with chronic lymphocytic leukemia.

The chain uses TRBV6-4 and TRBJ1-2; D uncertain. The germline gives CDR1 MRHNA, CDR2 SNTAGT. The CDR3 runs 12 residues. The germline V and J ends were trimmed by 3 bases and 2 bases, with 4 bases remaining between them. CDR3: CASSDQNYGYTF. DNA of the CDR3: TGTGCCAGCAGTGATCAGAACTATGGCTACACCTTC.

Comment on this clone: Other DNA variants within this sample encode the same CDR3. V and J are TRBV7-3 and TRBJ2-3; 9 bases line up with TRBD2. The CDR3 has 14 amino acids. V was clipped by 4 bases and J by 1 base; unmatched bases: 0. CDR1 is SGHTA and CDR2 is FQGTGA in the germline V gene. The CDR3 DNA follows: TGTGCCAGCAGCTCTAGCGGGGGCACAGATACGCAGTATTTT. Protein sequence: CASSSSGGTDTQYF.